This T cell receptor (beta chain) was sequenced in a study of cytomegalovirus exposure and HLA in healthy donors. Researchers ran the PCR with 60 Vbeta and 13 Jbeta primers. Sequencing was performed with immunoSEQ multiplex PCR; in TCRdb, only in-frame clones are kept and a portion is missing. The table includes 100,000 to 150,000 clones, approximately 10% detected once. There are a few counts of this clone. No antigen is known for it. Study-wide results and limits: Associated with cytomegalovirus, according to the listing, were 150 to 200 TCR beta chains.

The material sequenced was PBMCs. This clonotype was obtained from a middle-aged woman in good health and CMV-seropositive.

CDR3 amino acids: CASSPSREGSQPQHF. As DNA, the CDR3 is TGTGCCAGCAGCCCGAGCAGGGAGGGAAGTCAGCCCCAGCATTTT. The chain links TRBV7-2 to TRBJ1-5, with a tentative D call TRBD1 (5 bases). V was trimmed by 5 bases and J by 6 bases, leaving 17 bases between them. The germline CDR1 and CDR2 sequences are SGHTA and FQGNSA. The CDR3 has 15 amino acids.